What follows describes a single TCR beta chain. Sequencing used immunoSEQ multiplex PCR; TCRdb keeps in-frame clones, though not all of them. The table shows 440,000 or so clones, with roughly nine tenths occurring only once. The sample's treatment: 15 to 20 received Ad26.COV2.S at low or high dose, single or two shots; several received placebo; per-sample allocation not given. The samples were gathered on day 63 after the first injection of vaccine or placebo. The data derive from a study of Ad26.COV2.S vaccination and SARS-CoV-2 variants. The sequenced sample was peripheral blood, obtained in a trial of Ad26.COV2.S vaccine versus placebo. The receptor was derived from a person aged 18-60 years who received the Ad26.COV2.S COVID-19 vaccine or a placebo.

CDR3 residues: CASSFTDQETQYF. Written as DNA, the CDR3 is TGTGCCAGCAGCTTCACCGACCAAGAGACCCAGTACTTC. The chain combines TRBV5-4 with TRBJ2-5, with D uncertain. In germline, CDR1 is SGHNT, CDR2 YYREEE (reference sequence). V dropped 2 bases and J dropped 0 bases, with 5 bases sitting between them. This CDR3 region has 13 residues.